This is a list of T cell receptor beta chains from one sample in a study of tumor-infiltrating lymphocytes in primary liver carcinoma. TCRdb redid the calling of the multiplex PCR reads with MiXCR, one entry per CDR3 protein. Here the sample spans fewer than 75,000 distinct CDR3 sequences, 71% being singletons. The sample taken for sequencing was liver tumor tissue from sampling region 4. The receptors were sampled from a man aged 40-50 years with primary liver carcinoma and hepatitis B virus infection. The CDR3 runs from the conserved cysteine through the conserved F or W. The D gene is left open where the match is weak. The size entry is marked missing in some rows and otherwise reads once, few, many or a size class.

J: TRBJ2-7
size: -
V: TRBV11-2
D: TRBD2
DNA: TGTACCAGAAGCTTCATACGGGGGGTCATACATAACGAGCAGTACTTC
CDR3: CTRSFIRGVIHNEQYF

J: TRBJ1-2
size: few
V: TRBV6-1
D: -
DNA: TGTGCCAGCCGTACCTGGACAGAGGGTGGCTACACCTTC
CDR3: CASRTWTEGGYTF

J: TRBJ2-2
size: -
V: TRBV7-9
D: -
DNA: TGTGCCAGCAGCAACGGAGGCCTAGCGATGATCGGGGAGCTGTTTTTT
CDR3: CASSNGGLAMIGELFF

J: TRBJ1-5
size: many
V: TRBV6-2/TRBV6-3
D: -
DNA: TGTGCCAGCAGTTCCAGGGTAGGGGTCAATCAGCCCCAGCATTTT
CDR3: CASSSRVGVNQPQHF

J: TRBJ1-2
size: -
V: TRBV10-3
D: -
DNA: TGTGCCGTCAGTGGCAGAAACTATGGCTACACCTTC
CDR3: CAVSGRNYGYTF

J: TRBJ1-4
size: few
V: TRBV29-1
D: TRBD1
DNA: TGCAGCGCCCAAAAAGGGGGCCTGAATGAAAAACTGTTTTTT
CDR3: CSAQKGGLNEKLFF

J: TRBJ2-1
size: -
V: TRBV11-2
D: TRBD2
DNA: TGTGCCAGCAGCTTAGATAGGGGCGGGAGGTTCCACGATGAACAGTTCTTC
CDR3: CASSLDRGGRFHDEQFF

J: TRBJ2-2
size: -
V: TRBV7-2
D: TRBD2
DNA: TGTGCCAGCAGTCAGGCGGGAGTGCACCCCGGGGAGCTGTTTTTT
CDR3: CASSQAGVHPGELFF

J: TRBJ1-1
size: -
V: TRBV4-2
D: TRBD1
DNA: TGCGCCAGCAGCCAAGCGGACAGGAAGAACACTGAAGCTTTCTTT
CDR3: CASSQADRKNTEAFF

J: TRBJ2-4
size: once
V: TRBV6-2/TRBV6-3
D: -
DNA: TGTGCTGGCAGTCAAGGACACGAAAACATTCAGTACTTC
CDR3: CAGSQGHENIQYF

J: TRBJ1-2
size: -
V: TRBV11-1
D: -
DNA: TGTGCCAGCAGCTTAGGGCCGAACGACTACATCTTC
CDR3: CASSLGPNDYIF

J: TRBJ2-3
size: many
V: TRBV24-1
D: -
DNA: TGTGCCACCAGTGGTTCTCTGAGGGGTGCGACAGATACGCAGTATTTT
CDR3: CATSGSLRGATDTQYF

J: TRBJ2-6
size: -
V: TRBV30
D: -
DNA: TGTGCCCTCCTCTCTGGGGCCAACGTCCTGACTTTC
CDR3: CALLSGANVLTF

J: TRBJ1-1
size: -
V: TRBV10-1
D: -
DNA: TGCTCACGAGCAGTGAGGACTTTAGGAACCGTCACTGAAGCTTCCTTT
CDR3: CSRAVRTLGTVTEASF

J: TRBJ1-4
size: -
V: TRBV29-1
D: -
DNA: TGCAGTATTCGTGACAGCGGCGATGAAAAACTGTTTTTT
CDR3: CSIRDSGDEKLFF

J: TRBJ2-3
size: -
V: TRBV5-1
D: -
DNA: TGTGCCAGCAGAGGCGCAGGGCCAGAAACGAAGTATTTT
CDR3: CASRGAGPETKYF

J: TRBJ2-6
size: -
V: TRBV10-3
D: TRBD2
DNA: TGTGCCACCAGTGTGGGAGGGCACGGGACCAATGTCCTGACTTTC
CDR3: CATSVGGHGTNVLTF

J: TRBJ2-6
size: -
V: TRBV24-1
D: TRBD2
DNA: TGCGCCACCAGTGATCTAGCGGGCTCTGGGGCCAACGTCCTGACTTTC
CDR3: CATSDLAGSGANVLTF

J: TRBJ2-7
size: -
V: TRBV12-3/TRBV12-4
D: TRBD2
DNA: TGTGCCAGCAGTTCCGGGACTAGCGTCGGTTACGAGCAGTACTTC
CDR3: CASSSGTSVGYEQYF

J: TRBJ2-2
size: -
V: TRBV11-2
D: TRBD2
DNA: TGTGTCAGCTGCATAGAGGCTAGCGGGAACACCGGGGAGCTGTTTTTT
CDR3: CVSCIEASGNTGELFF

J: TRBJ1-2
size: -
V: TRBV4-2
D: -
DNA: TGTGCCAGCAGTGCCCTTGATGGGAACTATGGCTACATCTTC
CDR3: CASSALDGNYGYIF

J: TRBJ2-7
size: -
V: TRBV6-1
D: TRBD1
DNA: TGTTCCAGCAGTGTGACAGGGGGGCGCGAGCGGTACTTC
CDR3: CSSSVTGGRERYF

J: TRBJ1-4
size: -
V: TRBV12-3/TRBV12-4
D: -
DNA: TGTGCCAGCAGCGACAGGCGGGCGGGGGAAAAACACTTTTTT
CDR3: CASSDRRAGEKHFF

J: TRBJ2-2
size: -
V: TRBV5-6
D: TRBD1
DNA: TGTGCCAGTAACTCCGGGACAGGGGTGACCGAGGAGCTGTTTTTT
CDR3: CASNSGTGVTEELFF

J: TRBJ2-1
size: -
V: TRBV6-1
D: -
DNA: TGTGCCAGCAGTGAGCAGAAAAACGATGAGCAGTTCTTC
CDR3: CASSEQKNDEQFF

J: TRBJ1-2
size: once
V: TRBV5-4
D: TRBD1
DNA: TGTGCCAGCAGCTTGGCGATCTGGACAGGGAACAATTATGACTACACCTTC
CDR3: CASSLAIWTGNNYDYTF

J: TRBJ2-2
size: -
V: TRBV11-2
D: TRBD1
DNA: TGTGCCAGCGGGACAGGGTCCACCGGGGAGCTGTTTTTT
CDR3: CASGTGSTGELFF

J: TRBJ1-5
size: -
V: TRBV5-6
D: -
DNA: TGTGCCAGCAGCTTGGGGTTCGACAATCAGCCCCAGCATTTT
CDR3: CASSLGFDNQPQHF

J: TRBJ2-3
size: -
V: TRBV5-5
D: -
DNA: TGTGCCGGCAGCTTGGGGACTTACACAGATACGCAGTATTTC
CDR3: CAGSLGTYTDTQYF

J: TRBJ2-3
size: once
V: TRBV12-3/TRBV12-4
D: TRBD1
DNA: TGTTCCAGCCGTTCCACAGGGGGTGGGGATACGCAGTATTTT
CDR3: CSSRSTGGGDTQYF

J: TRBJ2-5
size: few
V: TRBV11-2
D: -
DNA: TGTGCCAGCAGCCCCCGGTCAGTCCCAGGGGTGACACAGTACTTC
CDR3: CASSPRSVPGVTQYF

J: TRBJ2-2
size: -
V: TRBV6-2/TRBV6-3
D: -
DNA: TGTGCCAGCAGTTACTCGAGTAAGCGGGAGATAAACACAGGGGAGCTGTGTTTT
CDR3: CASSYSSKREINTGELCF

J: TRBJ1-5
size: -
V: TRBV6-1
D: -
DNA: TGTACCAGCAGTAAGGCGAGGGAAAAGGCGCCCCAGCATTTT
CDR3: CTSSKAREKAPQHF

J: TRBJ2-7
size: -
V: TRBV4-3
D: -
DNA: TGCGCCAGCAGCCAAGATCGGTCTATTAGCTGGGGAAGGGCCCTAGAGTTC
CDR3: CASSQDRSISWGRALEF

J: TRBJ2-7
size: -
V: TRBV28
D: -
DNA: TGTGCCAGCAGTTTATCAGGGGGGAACGAGCAGTACTTC
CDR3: CASSLSGGNEQYF

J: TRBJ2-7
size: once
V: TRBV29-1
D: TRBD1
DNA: TGCAGCGTCGCCCTTTGGGACAGCTCCTGCGAGCAGTACTTC
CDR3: CSVALWDSSCEQYF

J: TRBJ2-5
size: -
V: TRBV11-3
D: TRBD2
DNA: TGTGCCAGCAGCTTAGATGCCCCGGGACTAGGGGATGAGACCCAGTACTTC
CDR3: CASSLDAPGLGDETQYF

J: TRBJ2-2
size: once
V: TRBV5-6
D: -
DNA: TGTGCCAACAGCCAGAACAGGACCTACACCTGGGAGCTGTTTTTT
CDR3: CANSQNRTYTWELFF

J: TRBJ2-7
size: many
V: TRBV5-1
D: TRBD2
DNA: TGCGCCAGCAGCTTGGGAGTTAGCGGGAGTTCCAGCTCCTACGAGCAGTACTTC
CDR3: CASSLGVSGSSSSYEQYF

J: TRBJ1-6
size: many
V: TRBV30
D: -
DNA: TGTGCCTGGACTTCCGCCGGGATCGGGAATTCACCCCTCCACTTT
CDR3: CAWTSAGIGNSPLHF

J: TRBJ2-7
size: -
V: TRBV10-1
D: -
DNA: TGCGCCAGCAGTGAGCCGACAAGGCCATACGAGCAGTACTTC
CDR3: CASSEPTRPYEQYF

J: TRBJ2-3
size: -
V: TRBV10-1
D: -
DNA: TGCGCCAGGGGTGACGAGGGTAAACAGCACGATACGCAGTATTTT
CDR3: CARGDEGKQHDTQYF

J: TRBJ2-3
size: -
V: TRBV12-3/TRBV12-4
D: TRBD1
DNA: TGTGCCAGCACTTTCACAGGGGGTGGGGATACGCAGTATTTT
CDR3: CASTFTGGGDTQYF

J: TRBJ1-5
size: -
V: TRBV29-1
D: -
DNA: TGCAGCGTTGGGGAAGGCAATCAGCCCCAGCATTTT
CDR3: CSVGEGNQPQHF

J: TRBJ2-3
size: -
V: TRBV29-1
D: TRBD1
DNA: TGCAGCGTCGAGGGGGCCCCGGGAATCACAGATATGCAGTATTTT
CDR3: CSVEGAPGITDMQYF

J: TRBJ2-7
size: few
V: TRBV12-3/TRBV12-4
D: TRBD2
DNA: TGTGCCAGCAGTCTGCTAGCGGGACCATCATACGAGCAGTACTTC
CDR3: CASSLLAGPSYEQYF

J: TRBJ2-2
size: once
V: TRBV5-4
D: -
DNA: TGTGCCAACAGCCTCAGGGGAACCGGGGAGCTGTTTTTT
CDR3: CANSLRGTGELFF

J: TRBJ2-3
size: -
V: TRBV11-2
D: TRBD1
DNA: TGCGCCAGCAGCTTAGCTAGGGACAGCCCCACAGAAACGCAGTATTTT
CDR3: CASSLARDSPTETQYF

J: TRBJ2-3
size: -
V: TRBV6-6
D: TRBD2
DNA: TGTGCCAATAGGAAAGGGACTGGCGGGAGGACGGATACGCAGTATTTT
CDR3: CANRKGTGGRTDTQYF

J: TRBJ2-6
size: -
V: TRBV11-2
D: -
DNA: TGTGTCAGCAGCTTAAATCTCGGGGCTGGGGCCAACATCCTGACTTTC
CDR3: CVSSLNLGAGANILTF

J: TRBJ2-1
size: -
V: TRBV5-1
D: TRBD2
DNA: TGCGCCAGCAGCTCCACTAGCGGGACGTACGATGAGCAGTTCTTC
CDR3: CASSSTSGTYDEQFF